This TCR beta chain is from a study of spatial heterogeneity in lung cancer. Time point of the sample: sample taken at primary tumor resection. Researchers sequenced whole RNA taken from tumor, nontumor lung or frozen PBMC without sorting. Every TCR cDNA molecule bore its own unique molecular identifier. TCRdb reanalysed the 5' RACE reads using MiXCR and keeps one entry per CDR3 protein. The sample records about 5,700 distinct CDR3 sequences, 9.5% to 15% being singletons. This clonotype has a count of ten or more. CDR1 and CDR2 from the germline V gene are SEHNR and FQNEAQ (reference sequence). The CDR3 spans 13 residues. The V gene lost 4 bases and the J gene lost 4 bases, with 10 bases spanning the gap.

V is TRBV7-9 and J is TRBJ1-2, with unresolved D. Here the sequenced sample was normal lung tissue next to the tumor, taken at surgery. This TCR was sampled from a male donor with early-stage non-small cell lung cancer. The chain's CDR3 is CASSYEARYGYTF. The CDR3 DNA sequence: TGTGCCAGCAGCTACGAGGCCCGCTATGGCTACACCTTC.